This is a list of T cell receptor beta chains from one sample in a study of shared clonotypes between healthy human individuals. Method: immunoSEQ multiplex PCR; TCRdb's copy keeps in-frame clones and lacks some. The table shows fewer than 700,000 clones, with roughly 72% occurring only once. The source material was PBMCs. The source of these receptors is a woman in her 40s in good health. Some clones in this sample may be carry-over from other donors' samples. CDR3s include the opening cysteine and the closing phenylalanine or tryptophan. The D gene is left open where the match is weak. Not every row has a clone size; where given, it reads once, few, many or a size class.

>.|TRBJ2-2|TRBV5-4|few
CASSPPGTGELFF
TGTGCCAGCAGCCCCCCCGGGACCGGGGAGCTGTTTTTT
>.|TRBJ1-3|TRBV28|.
CASSYHGPNSGNTIYF
TGTGCCAGCAGTTACCACGGCCCCAACTCTGGAAACACCATATATTTT
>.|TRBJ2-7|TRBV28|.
CASSFGDRPNYEQYF
TGTGCCAGCAGTTTTGGGGACCGTCCTAATTACGAGCAGTACTTC
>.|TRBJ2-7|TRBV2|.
CASSGLAPHSYEQYF
TGTGCCAGCAGTGGGTTAGCGCCCCACTCCTACGAGCAGTACTTC
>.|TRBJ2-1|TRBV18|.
CASSRGRTYNEQFF
TGTGCCAGCTCACGAGGGAGGACCTACAATGAGCAGTTCTTC
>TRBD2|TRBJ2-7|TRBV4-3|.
CASSQDRGRAGERDEQYF
TGCGCCAGCAGCCAAGATAGGGGCCGTGCGGGAGAACGGGACGAGCAGTACTTC
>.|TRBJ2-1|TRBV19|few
CASSLLGGRGYNEQFF
TGTGCCAGTAGTCTACTAGGGGGGAGAGGCTACAATGAGCAGTTCTTC
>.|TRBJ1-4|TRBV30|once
CAWSVDSENEKLFF
TGTGCCTGGAGTGTGGACAGCGAGAATGAAAAACTGTTTTTT
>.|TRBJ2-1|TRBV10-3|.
CAISVPGWNEQFF
TGTGCCATCAGTGTTCCAGGGTGGAATGAGCAGTTCTTC
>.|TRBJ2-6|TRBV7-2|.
CASSLGSLDSGANVLTF
TGTGCCAGCAGCTTAGGGAGCCTTGACTCTGGGGCCAACGTCCTGACTTTC
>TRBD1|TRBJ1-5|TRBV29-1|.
CSALTGTNQPQHF
TGCTCAGCTCTGACAGGGACCAATCAGCCCCAGCATTTT
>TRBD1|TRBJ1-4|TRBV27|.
CASSLTTGGGEKLFF
TGTGCCAGCAGTTTAACTACAGGGGGCGGTGAAAAACTGTTTTTT
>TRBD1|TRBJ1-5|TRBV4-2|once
CASSQDFEGARSNQPQHF
TGTGCCAGCAGCCAAGATTTCGAGGGGGCGAGAAGCAATCAGCCCCAGCATTTT
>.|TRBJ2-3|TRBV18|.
CASSPFTDTQYF
TGTGCCAGCTCACCGTTCACAGATACGCAGTATTTT
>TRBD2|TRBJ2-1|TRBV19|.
CASTKGTSGSVYNEQFF
TGTGCCAGTACCAAAGGGACTAGCGGGAGTGTGTACAATGAGCAGTTCTTC
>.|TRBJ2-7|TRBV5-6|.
CASSPGGYYYEQYF
TGTGCCAGCAGCCCCGGCGGCTATTACTACGAGCAGTACTTC
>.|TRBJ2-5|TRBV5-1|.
CASSLYREETQYF
TGCGCCAGCTCATTGTACAGGGAGGAGACCCAGTACTTC
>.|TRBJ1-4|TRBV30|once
CAWSPVQGLNEKLFF
TGTGCCTGGAGTCCCGTACAGGGCCTTAATGAAAAACTGTTTTTT
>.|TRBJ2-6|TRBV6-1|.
CASSEWSGANVLTF
TGTGCCAGCAGTGAATGGTCTGGGGCCAACGTCCTGACTTTC
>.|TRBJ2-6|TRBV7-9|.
CASSQIRRGGANVLTF
TGTGCCAGCAGCCAGATTCGGCGGGGCGGGGCCAACGTCCTGACTTTC
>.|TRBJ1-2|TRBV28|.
CGTGSDYGYTF
TGTGGTACAGGGTCGGACTATGGCTACACCTTC
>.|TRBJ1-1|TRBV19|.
CASSIVGGEAFF
TGTGCCAGTAGTATAGTAGGGGGTGAAGCTTTCTTT
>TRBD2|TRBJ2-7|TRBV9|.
CASSGPSGRCSYEQYF
TGTGCCAGCAGCGGTCCTAGCGGCCGATGCTCCTACGAGCAGTACTTC
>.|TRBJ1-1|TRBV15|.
CATKFGELNTEAFF
TGTGCCACCAAATTTGGAGAACTCAACACTGAAGCTTTCTTT
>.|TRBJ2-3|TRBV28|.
CASSSYWDGENTDTQYF
TGTGCCAGCAGTTCGTATTGGGACGGGGAGAACACAGATACGCAGTATTTT
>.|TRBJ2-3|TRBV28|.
CASSLWGGRTDTQYF
TGTGCCAGCAGTTTATGGGGCGGACGGACAGATACGCAGTATTTT
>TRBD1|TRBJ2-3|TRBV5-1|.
CASSFGQGSTDTQYF
TGCGCCAGCAGCTTTGGACAGGGCAGCACAGATACGCAGTATTTT
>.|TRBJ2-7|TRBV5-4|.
CASSLQGGLDYEQYF
TGTGCCAGCAGCTTACAGGGGGGACTAGACTACGAGCAGTACTTC
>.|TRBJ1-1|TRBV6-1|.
CASSEFGPLINTEAFF
TGTGCCAGCAGTGAATTCGGCCCTCTGATTAACACTGAAGCTTTCTTT
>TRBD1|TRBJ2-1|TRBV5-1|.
CASNRGGRNEQFF
TGCGCCAGCAACCGAGGGGGCCGGAATGAGCAGTTCTTC
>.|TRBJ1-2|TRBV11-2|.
CASSSTKGGYTF
TGTGCCAGCAGCTCAACGAAGGGTGGCTACACCTTC
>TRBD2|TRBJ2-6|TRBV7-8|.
CASSLVGLAGAGANVLTF
TGTGCCAGCAGCTTAGTAGGACTAGCGGGAGCTGGGGCCAACGTCCTGACTTTC